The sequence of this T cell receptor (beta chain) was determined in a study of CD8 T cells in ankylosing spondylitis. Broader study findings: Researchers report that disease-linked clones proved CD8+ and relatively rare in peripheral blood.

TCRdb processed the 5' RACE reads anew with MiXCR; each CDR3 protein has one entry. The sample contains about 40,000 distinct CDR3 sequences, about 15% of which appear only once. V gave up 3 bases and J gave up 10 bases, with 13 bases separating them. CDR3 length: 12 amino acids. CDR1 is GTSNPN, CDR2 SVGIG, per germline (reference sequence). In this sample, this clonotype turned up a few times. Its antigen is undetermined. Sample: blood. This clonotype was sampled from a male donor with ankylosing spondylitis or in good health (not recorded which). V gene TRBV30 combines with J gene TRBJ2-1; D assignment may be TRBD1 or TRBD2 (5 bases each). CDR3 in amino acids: CAWSPRGNEQFF. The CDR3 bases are TGTGCCTGGAGCCCGAGGGGCAACGAGCAGTTCTTC.